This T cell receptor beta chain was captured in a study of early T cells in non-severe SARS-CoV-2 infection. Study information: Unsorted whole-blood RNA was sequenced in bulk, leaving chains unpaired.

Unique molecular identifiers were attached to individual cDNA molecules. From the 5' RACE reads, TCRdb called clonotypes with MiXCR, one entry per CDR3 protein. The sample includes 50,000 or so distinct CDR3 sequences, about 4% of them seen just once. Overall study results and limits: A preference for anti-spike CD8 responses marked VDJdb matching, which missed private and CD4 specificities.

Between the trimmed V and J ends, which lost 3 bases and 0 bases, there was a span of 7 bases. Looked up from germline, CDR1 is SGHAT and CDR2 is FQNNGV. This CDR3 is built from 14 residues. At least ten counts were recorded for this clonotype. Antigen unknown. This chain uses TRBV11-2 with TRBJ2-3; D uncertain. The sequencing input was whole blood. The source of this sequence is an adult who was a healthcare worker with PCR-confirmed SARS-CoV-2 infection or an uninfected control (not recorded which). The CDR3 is CASSFGASTDTQYF. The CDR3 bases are TGTGCCAGCAGCTTTGGAGCGAGCACAGATACGCAGTATTTT. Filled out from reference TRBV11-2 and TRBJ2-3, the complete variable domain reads EAGVAQSPRYKIIEKRQSVAFWCNPISGHATLYWYQQILGQGPKLLIQFQNNGVVDDSQLPKDRFSAERLKGVDSTLKIQPAKLEDSAVYLCASSFGASTDTQYFGPGTRLTVL.